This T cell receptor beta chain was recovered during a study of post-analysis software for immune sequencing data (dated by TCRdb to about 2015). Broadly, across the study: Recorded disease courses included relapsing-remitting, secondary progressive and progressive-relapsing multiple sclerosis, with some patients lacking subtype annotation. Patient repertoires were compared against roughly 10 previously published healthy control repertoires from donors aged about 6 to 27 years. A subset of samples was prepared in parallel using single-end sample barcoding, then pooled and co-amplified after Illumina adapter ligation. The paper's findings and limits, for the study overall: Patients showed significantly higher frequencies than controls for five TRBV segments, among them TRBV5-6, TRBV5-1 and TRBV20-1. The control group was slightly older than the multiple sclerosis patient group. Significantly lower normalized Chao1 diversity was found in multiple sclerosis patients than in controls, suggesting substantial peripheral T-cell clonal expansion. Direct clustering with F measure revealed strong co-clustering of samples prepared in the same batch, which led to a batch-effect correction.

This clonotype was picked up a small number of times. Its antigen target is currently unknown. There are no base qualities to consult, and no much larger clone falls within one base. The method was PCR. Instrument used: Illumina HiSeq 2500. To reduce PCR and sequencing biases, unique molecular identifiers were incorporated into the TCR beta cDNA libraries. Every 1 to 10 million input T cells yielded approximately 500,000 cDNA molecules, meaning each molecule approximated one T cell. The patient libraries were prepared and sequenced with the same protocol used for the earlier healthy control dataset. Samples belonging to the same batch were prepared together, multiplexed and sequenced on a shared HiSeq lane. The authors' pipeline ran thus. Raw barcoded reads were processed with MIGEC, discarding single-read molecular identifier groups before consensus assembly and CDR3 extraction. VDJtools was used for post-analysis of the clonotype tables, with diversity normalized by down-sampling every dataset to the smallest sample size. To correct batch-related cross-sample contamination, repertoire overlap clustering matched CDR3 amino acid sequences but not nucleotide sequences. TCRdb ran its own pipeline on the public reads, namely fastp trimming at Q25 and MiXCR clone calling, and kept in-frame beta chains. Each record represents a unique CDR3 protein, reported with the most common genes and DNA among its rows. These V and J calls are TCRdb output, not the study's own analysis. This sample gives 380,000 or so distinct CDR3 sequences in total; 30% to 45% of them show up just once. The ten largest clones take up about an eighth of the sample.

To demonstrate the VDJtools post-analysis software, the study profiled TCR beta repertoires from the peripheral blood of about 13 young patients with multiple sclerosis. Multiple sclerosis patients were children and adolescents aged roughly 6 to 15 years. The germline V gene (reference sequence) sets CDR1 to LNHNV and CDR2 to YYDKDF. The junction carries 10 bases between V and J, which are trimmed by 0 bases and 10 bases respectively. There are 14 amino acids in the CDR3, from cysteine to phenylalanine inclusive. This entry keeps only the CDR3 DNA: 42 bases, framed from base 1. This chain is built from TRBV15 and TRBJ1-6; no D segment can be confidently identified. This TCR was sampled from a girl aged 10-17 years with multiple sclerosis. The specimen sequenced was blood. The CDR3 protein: CATSREGSGSPLHF. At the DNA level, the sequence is TGTGCCACCAGCAGAGAGGGGAGTGGGTCACCCCTCCACTTT. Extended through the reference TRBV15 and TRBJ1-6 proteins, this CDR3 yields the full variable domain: DAMVIQNPRYQVTQFGKPVTLSCSQTLNHNVMYWYQQKSSQAPKLLFHYYDKDFNNEADTPDNFQSRRPNTSFCFLDIRSPGLGDTAMYLCATSREGSGSPLHFGNGTRLTVT.